The 18 T cell receptor beta chains given below trace back to one sample, sequenced in a study of cytomegalovirus exposure and HLA in healthy donors. Primers included in the PCR were 60 Vbeta and 13 Jbeta primers. Some clones are missing from TCRdb's copy, which holds only in-frame ones; the method was immunoSEQ multiplex PCR. The table has more than 150,000 clones, over 75% seen once. Sequenced input: PBMCs. These receptors were collected from a young woman in good health and CMV-seronegative.

The rearrangement joins TRBV27 to TRBJ1-2, with 9 bases identical to TRBD1. The CDR3 spans 14 residues. Germline CDR1 is MNHEY and CDR2 is SMNVEV (reference sequence). With 8 bases clipped from V and 8 bases from J, the junction kept 12 bases outside the gene matches. CDR3 nucleotides: TGTGCCAGCGGCCAACTACAGGGGGCGGGGGGCTACACCTTC. Its protein is CASGQLQGAGGYTF.

The chain joins TRBV15 to TRBJ2-7, with 7 nucleotides matching TRBD1. The CDR3 covers 14 residues. Germline CDR1 reads LNHNV; CDR2 reads YYDKDF (reference sequence). With 9 bases clipped from V and 5 bases from J, the junction kept 13 bases outside the gene matches. In DNA, the CDR3 is TGTGCCACGCAATCCGAACAGGGGTTGCACGAGCAGTACTTC. Encoded protein: CATQSEQGLHEQYF.

The chain links TRBV5-1 to TRBJ1-1; maybe TRBD1 (6 bases). The CDR3 runs 17 residues. V lost 0 bases to trimming and J lost 1 base, with 16 bases between them. CDR1 SGHRS and CDR2 YFSETQ come from the germline V gene. This CDR3 reads CASSLDLPGAGNTEAFF. CDR3 in DNA: TGCGCCAGCAGCTTGGATCTCCCAGGGGCAGGGAACACTGAAGCTTTCTTT.

The chain employs TRBV5-4 and TRBJ2-7; possibly TRBD1 for D (5 bases). This CDR3 has 14 residues. CDR1 SGHNT and CDR2 YYREEE come from the germline V gene (reference sequence). Trimming shortened V by 3 bases and J by 2 bases, and 12 bases separated the two germline ends. The CDR3 region is CASSSETGTYEQYF. CDR3 DNA: TGTGCCAGCAGCTCCGAAACAGGTACCTACGAGCAGTACTTC.

The CDR3: CASKNPWRETQYF. The DNA for the CDR3 is TGCGCCAGCAAGAACCCGTGGCGGGAGACCCAGTACTTC. The chain recombines TRBV5-1 with TRBJ2-5; D gene uncertain. V was clipped by 6 bases and J by 5 bases, with 14 bases between them. The CDR3 is 13 residues long. Germline V gene sequence: CDR1 SGHRS, CDR2 YFSETQ. Full variable domain (outside the CDR3, taken from reference TRBV5-1 and TRBJ2-5): KAGVTQTPRYLIKTRGQQVTLSCSPISGHRSVSWYQQTPGQGLQFLFEYFSETQRNKGNFPGRFSGRQFSNSRSEMNVSTLELGDSALYLCASKNPWRETQYFGPGTRLLVL.

The rearrangement joins TRBV7-9 to TRBJ2-3, with D perhaps TRBD2 (6 bases). The CDR3 spans 13 residues. V gave up 5 bases and J gave up 9 bases, with 15 bases separating them. Germline CDR1 SEHNR, CDR2 FQNEAQ (reference sequence). The CDR3 loop is CASSASATGTQYF. Here the CDR3 DNA reads TGTGCCAGCAGCGCTAGCGCCACCGGGACGCAGTATTTT.

The chain joins TRBV30 to TRBJ2-3; 8 positions match TRBD2. CDR1 GTSNPN and CDR2 SVGIG come from the germline V gene (reference sequence). This CDR3 is built from 14 residues. After removal of 2 bases from V and 8 bases from J, the junction contained 9 bases not matched to a gene. In nucleotides, the CDR3 is TGTGCCTGGAGTTTCCGGGGGGGACCAATTACGCAGTATTTT. The encoded protein is CAWSFRGGPITQYF.

The CDR3 protein is CASSRTSAARDEQYF. The CDR3 DNA is TGTGCCAGCAGCCGAACCTCGGCAGCGCGCGACGAGCAGTACTTC. V and J are TRBV7-9 and TRBJ2-7; D is unclear. This CDR3 has 15 residues. V was trimmed by 5 bases and J by 5 bases, leaving 19 bases between them. Germline assignment: CDR1 SEHNR and CDR2 FQNEAQ (reference sequence). Full variable domain (outside the CDR3, taken from reference TRBV7-9 and TRBJ2-7): DTGVSQNPRHKITKRGQNVTFRCDPISEHNRLYWYRQTLGQGPEFLTYFQNEAQLEKSRLLSDRFSAERPKGSFSTLEIQRTEQGDSAMYLCASSRTSAARDEQYFGPGTRLTVT.

This clone came up once. The chain joins TRBV15 to TRBJ2-7; 7 nucleotides match TRBD2. This CDR3 spans 15 amino acids. V lost 4 bases, J lost 0 bases, and 6 bases stayed unmatched. Germline CDR1 reads LNHNV; CDR2 reads YYDKDF (reference sequence). This chain's CDR3 is CATSTGRGSSYEQYF. In nucleotides, the CDR3 is TGTGCCACCAGCACAGGGCGGGGGAGCTCCTACGAGCAGTACTTC.

The rearrangement joins TRBV18 to TRBJ2-1, with TRBD1 as a possible D gene (6 bases). The CDR3 sequence is 14 residues long. Trimming took off 3 bases at V and 3 bases at J, with 9 bases between the two ends. The V gene's germline CDR1 is KGHSH and CDR2 LQKENI. The CDR3 DNA reads TGTGCCAGCTCACCTCTGGACAGCTACAATGAGCAGTTCTTC. Translation gives CASSPLDSYNEQFF.

The V call is TRBV4-3, the J call TRBJ2-2; D call uncertain. Germline-derived CDR1 and CDR2 are LGHNA and YSLEER. This CDR3 comprises 15 residues. V shed 0 bases and J shed 6 bases, with 11 bases lying between them. The DNA of the CDR3 is TGCGCCAGCAGCCAAGATCAGAGAGGTTCCGGGGAGCTGTTTTTT. As protein: CASSQDQRGSGELFF.

This clone was found a few times. This chain joins TRBV7-7 and TRBJ2-5; no reliable D call. Germline V gene data show CDR1 as SSHAT and CDR2 as FNYEAQ (reference sequence). This CDR3 spans 16 amino acids. Trimming took 4 bases from V and 5 from J, leaving 20 bases between them. Written as DNA, the CDR3 is TGTGCCAGCAGCTCCCCCCTTGAGGAGCCGGCGGAGACCCAGTACTTC. Translated: CASSSPLEEPAETQYF.

The chain uses TRBV7-2 and TRBJ1-1; D is undetermined. The germline gives CDR1 SGHTA, CDR2 FQGNSA. V was cut by 3 bases and J by 5 bases, with 7 bases left in between. This CDR3 is built from 12 residues. As DNA, the CDR3 is TGTGCCAGCAGCTTTGCGAGAACTGAAGCTTTCTTT. Residues: CASSFARTEAFF.

This clone was recorded once. The rearrangement uses TRBV6-4 and TRBJ1-2; 7 nucleotides line up with TRBD1. Per the germline V gene, CDR1 is MRHNA and CDR2 is SNTAGT. The CDR3 sequence is 12 residues long. V was clipped by 3 bases and J by 8 bases; unmatched bases: 3. CDR3 sequence reads: CASSETGYGYTF. CDR3 in DNA: TGTGCCAGCAGTGAGACAGGGTACGGCTACACCTTC.

Details on this clone: An end of the junction differs from the germline gene, which may be a read error. The V and J genes are TRBV6-1 and TRBJ1-5; TRBD1 aligns across 8 bases. Looked up from germline, CDR1 is MNHNS and CDR2 is SASEGT. The CDR3 totals 13 residues. The CDR3 is CASSPTRTGRLPF. CDR3 nucleotide sequence: TGTGCCAGCAGTCCCACTAGGACAGGGCGTCTCCCTTTT.

Here the CDR3 reads CAWRRQAGETQYF. CDR3 nucleotide sequence: TGTGCCTGGAGGCGGCAAGCGGGGGAGACCCAGTACTTC. This chain connects TRBV30 to TRBJ2-5, with 7 bases lining up with TRBD2. The J segment lost 5 bases and the V segment lost 3 bases, leaving 6 bases of the junction unmatched. From germline, CDR1 is GTSNPN and CDR2 SVGIG (reference sequence). There are 13 residues in the CDR3.

The chain has TRBV7-3 and TRBJ2-7, with D maybe TRBD1 (5 bases). The CDR3 is 14 residues long. Germline CDR1 and CDR2: SGHTA and FQGTGA. Trimming removed 5 bases at V and 4 bases at J, with 15 bases between. The DNA for the CDR3 is TGTGCCAGCAGCCTGGGGCACGGTGCGTACGAGCAGTACTTC. Translation: CASSLGHGAYEQYF.

This chain connects TRBV6-1 to TRBJ1-4; the match to TRBD1 covers 10 bases. This CDR3 has 14 residues. J was trimmed by 9 bases and V by 6 bases; bases with no gene match: 7. Looked up from germline, CDR1 is MNHNS and CDR2 is SASEGT. The CDR3 DNA reads TGTGCCAGCAGGTTATCGGGACAGGGGCAAAAACTGTTTTTT. It specifies CASRLSGQGQKLFF.